Following are 16 T cell receptor beta chains from one sample sequenced in a study of control samples from healthy donors and cancer patients. Profiled with immunoSEQ multiplex PCR; TCRdb holds only in-frame clones, not every one. The sample yields some 150,000 clones, over 90% seen once. Sequenced sample: PBMCs. These receptors all come from a man aged 55 to 70 with colorectal cancer.

This rearrangement joins TRBV30 to TRBJ1-1; no reliable D call. The germline gives CDR1 GTSNPN, CDR2 SVGIG (reference sequence). V dropped 3 bases and J dropped 1 base, with 9 bases sitting between them. This CDR3 contains 13 residues. CDR3 loop: CAWREGPNTEAFF. The CDR3 DNA follows: TGTGCCTGGAGGGAAGGGCCGAACACTGAAGCTTTCTTT.

The chain links TRBV6-2 or TRBV6-3 to TRBJ1-4; 7 nucleotides agree with TRBD1. Germline assignment: CDR1 MNHEY and CDR2 SVGEGT. This CDR3 is built from 14 residues. The ends lost 2 bases at V and 6 bases at J; junction bases unmatched: 3. Here the CDR3 DNA reads TGTGCCAGCAGTTACAGGGGGCGCGATGAAAAACTGTTTTTT. Translated, it gives CASSYRGRDEKLFF.

This rearrangement joins TRBV21-1 to TRBJ2-1. TRBV21-1 is described as a pseudogene. The CDR3 loop spans 14 amino acids. This chain's CDR3 is CASSSGGVLNEQFF. The CDR3 DNA reads as TGTGCCAGCAGCAGCGGTGGGGTTCTCAATGAGCAGTTCTTC.

On this clone: The sample holds other DNA sequences that translate to the same CDR3. The rearrangement joins TRBV5-1 to TRBJ2-5, with TRBD1 identical over 8 bases. V shed 0 bases, J shed 2 bases, and the junction held 3 bases outside the gene matches. The CDR3 totals 15 residues. The germline gives CDR1 SGHRS, CDR2 YFSETQ. CDR3 in DNA: TGCGCCAGCAGCTTGGGGACAGGGATTCAAGAGACCCAGTACTTC. This translates into CASSLGTGIQETQYF. The whole variable domain, filled in from reference TRBV5-1 and TRBJ2-5, reads KAGVTQTPRYLIKTRGQQVTLSCSPISGHRSVSWYQQTPGQGLQFLFEYFSETQRNKGNFPGRFSGRQFSNSRSEMNVSTLELGDSALYLCASSLGTGIQETQYFGPGTRLLVL.

The gene calls are TRBV5-1 and TRBJ1-3; the match to TRBD1 covers 7 bases. V lost 4 bases to trimming and J lost 0 bases; unmatched junction nucleotides: 1. The CDR3 totals 14 residues. Germline CDR1 is SGHRS and CDR2 is YFSETQ. The CDR3 loop reads CASSRTGSGNTIYF. CDR3 DNA: TGCGCCAGCAGCCGGACAGGCTCTGGAAACACCATATATTTT.

This clone showed up just a few times. This rearrangement joins TRBV7-2 to TRBJ1-1, with no clear D. CDR1 is SGHTA and CDR2 is FQGNSA in the germline V gene. This CDR3 has 15 amino acids. V was pared by 5 bases and J by 1 base, with 14 bases between. The CDR3 nucleotides are TGTGCCAGCAGCGACCCCGGGTTACCGAACACTGAAGCTTTCTTT. Its translation is CASSDPGLPNTEAFF.

The chain uses TRBV6-5 and TRBJ2-4; tentatively, D is TRBD1 (6 bases). The germline CDR1 and CDR2 sequences are MNHEY and SVGAGI. The CDR3 runs to 14 residues. The V end lost 8 bases, the J end lost 3 bases, and 14 bases lay between the germline ends. Here the CDR3 reads CASRSRDNKNIQYF. In DNA, the CDR3 is TGTGCCAGCCGAAGCCGGGACAACAAAAACATTCAGTACTTC.

The V gene is TRBV7-9, the J gene TRBJ1-5; possible D gene TRBD1, 6 bases. Trimming cost V 2 bases and J 3 bases, with 11 bases left between them. Germline assignment: CDR1 SEHNR and CDR2 FQNEAQ (reference sequence). CDR3 size: 15 residues. The chain's CDR3 is CASSLSGALNQPQHF. The CDR3, as DNA: TGTGCCAGCAGCTTATCAGGGGCCCTCAATCAGCCCCAGCATTTT.

This rearrangement joins TRBV7-9 to TRBJ1-1; TRBD1 matches at 10 bases. CDR3 length: 19 amino acids. CDR1 is SEHNR, CDR2 FQNEAQ, per germline (reference sequence). Trimming cost V 1 base and J 3 bases; bases outside gene matches: 14. CDR3 loop: CASSLVVLTGGRGDTEAFF. CDR3 nucleotide sequence: TGTGCCAGCAGCTTAGTAGTTCTGACAGGGGGCCGGGGTGACACTGAAGCTTTCTTT.

The gene calls are TRBV28 and TRBJ2-7; TRBD1 agrees at 10 bases. V shed 5 bases, J shed 3 bases, and the junction held 13 bases outside the gene matches. The germline CDR1 and CDR2 sequences are MDHEN and SYDVKM. This CDR3 is 17 amino acids long. In nucleotides, the CDR3 is TGTGCCAGCAGTGGGATCGGGACAGGGGTTAATCTCTACGAGCAGTACTTC. This encodes CASSGIGTGVNLYEQYF.

This chain joins TRBV5-1 and TRBJ1-1, with 7 bases lining up with TRBD1. The germline gives CDR1 SGHRS, CDR2 YFSETQ. The CDR3 extends over 17 amino acids. V shed 4 bases, J shed 1 base, and the junction held 13 bases outside the gene matches. This chain's CDR3 is CASSLGPRGVKNTEAFF. The CDR3, as DNA: TGCGCCAGCAGCCTAGGCCCCAGGGGGGTCAAGAACACTGAAGCTTTCTTT.

The rearrangement uses TRBV12-3 or TRBV12-4 and TRBJ1-1; D is unresolved. V was trimmed by 6 bases and J by 5 bases, leaving 10 bases between them. CDR3 length equals 12 residues. The CDR3 sequence is CASSLLGTEAFF. The CDR3 nucleotides read TGTGCCAGCAGCCTACTCGGTACTGAAGCTTTCTTT.

V is TRBV19 and J is TRBJ1-5, with D possibly matching TRBD1 (6 bases). The CDR3 length is 15 residues. Germline V gives CDR1 LNHDA, CDR2 SQIVND (reference sequence). Trimming cost V 4 bases and J 0 bases, with 10 bases left between them. CDR3 sequence reads: CASSRDTTSNQPQHF. The CDR3 DNA reads as TGTGCCAGTAGTAGGGACACCACTAGCAATCAGCCCCAGCATTTT.

The genes are TRBV19 and TRBJ1-5; D is uncertain. Per the germline V gene, CDR1 is LNHDA and CDR2 is SQIVND (reference sequence). CDR3 size: 16 residues. The V end was cut by 3 bases, the J end by 1 base, with 13 bases between. CDR3 in DNA: TGTGCCAGTAGTATGGGGTTTCGGACGAGCAATCAGCCCCAGCATTTT. The encoded protein is CASSMGFRTSNQPQHF. The full variable domain, rest sourced from reference TRBV19 and TRBJ1-5, is DGGITQSPKYLFRKEGQNVTLSCEQNLNHDAMYWYRQDPGQGLRLIYYSQIVNDFQKGDIAEGYSVSREKKESFPLTVTSAQKNPTAFYLCASSMGFRTSNQPQHFGDGTRLSIL.

V is TRBV7-2 and J is TRBJ2-3; the match to TRBD2 covers 8 bases. With V trimmed by 1 base and J by 2 bases, 14 bases remained unmatched. The germline V gene encodes CDR1 SGHTA and CDR2 FQGNSA. This CDR3 has 19 residues. CDR3 nucleotide sequence: TGTGCCAGCAGCTTAGAAAATACCGGGACTAGTCATGTCACAGATACGCAGTATTTT. Its protein is CASSLENTGTSHVTDTQYF.

The CDR3 spells CSVWTGETEAFF. The DNA of the CDR3 is TGCAGCGTGTGGACAGGGGAGACTGAAGCTTTCTTT. The chain uses TRBV29-1 and TRBJ1-1; 9 nucleotides align to TRBD1. This CDR3 contains 12 residues. The germline gives CDR1 SQVTM, CDR2 ANQGSEA. Trimming took 6 bases from V and 5 from J; bases not matched to a gene: 4. Supplemented by reference TRBV29-1 and TRBJ1-1, the full variable domain reads SAVISQKPSRDICQRGTSLTIQCQVDSQVTMMFWYRQQPGQSLTLIATANQGSEATYESGFVIDKFPISRPNLTFSTLTVSNMSPEDSSIYLCSVWTGETEAFFGQGTRLTVV.